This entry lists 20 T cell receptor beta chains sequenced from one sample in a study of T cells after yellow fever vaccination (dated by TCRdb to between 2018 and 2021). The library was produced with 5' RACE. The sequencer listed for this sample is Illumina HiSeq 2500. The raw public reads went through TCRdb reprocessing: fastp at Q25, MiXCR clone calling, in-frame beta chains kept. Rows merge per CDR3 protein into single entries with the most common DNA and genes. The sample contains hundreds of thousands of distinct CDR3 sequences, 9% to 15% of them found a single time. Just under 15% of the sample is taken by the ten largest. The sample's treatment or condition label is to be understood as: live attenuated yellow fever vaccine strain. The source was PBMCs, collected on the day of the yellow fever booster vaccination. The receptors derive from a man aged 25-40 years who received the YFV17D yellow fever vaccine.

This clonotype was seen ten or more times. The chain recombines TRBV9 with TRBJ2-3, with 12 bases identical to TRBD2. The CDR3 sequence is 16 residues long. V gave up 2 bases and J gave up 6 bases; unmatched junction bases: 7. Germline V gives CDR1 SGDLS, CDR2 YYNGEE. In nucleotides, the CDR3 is TGTGCCAGCAGCGTTCTAGCGGGAGGGAGTAAGGATACGCAGTATTTT. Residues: CASSVLAGGSKDTQYF. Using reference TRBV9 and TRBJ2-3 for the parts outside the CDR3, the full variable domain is DSGVTQTPKHLITATGQRVTLRCSPRSGDLSVYWYQQSLDQGLQFLIQYYNGEERAKGNILERFSAQQFPDLHSELNLSSLELGDSALYFCASSVLAGGSKDTQYFGPGTRLTVL.

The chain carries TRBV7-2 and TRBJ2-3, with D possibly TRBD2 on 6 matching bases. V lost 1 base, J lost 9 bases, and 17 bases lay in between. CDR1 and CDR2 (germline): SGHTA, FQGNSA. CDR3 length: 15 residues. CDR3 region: CASSLGESGRLTQYF. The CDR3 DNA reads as TGTGCCAGCAGCTTAGGGGAAAGCGGGCGTTTGACGCAGTATTTT.

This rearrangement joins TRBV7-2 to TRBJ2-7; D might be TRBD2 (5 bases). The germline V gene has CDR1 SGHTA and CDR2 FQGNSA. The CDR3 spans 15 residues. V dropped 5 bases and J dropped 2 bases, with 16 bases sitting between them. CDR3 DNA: TGTGCCAGCAGCGACCGGGAATTTTCCGCCTACGAGCAGTACTTC. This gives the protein CASSDREFSAYEQYF.

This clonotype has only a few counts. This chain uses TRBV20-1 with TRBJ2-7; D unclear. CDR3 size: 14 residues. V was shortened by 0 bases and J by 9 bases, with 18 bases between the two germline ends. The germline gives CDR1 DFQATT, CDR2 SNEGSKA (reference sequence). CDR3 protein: CSARDSGRHRWQYF. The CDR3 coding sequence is TGCAGTGCTAGAGATTCCGGACGGCACCGCTGGCAGTACTTC.

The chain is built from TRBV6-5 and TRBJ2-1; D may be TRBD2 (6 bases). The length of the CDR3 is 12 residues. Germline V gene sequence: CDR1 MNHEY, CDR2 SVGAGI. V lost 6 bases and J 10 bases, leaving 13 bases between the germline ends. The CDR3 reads CASRPTSGEQFF. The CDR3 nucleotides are TGTGCCAGCAGACCGACTAGTGGGGAGCAGTTCTTC.

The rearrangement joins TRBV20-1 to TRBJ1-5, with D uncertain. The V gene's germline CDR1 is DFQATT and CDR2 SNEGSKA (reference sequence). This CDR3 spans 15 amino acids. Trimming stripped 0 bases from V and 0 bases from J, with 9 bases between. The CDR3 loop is CSARDRRYSNQPQHF. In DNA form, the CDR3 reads TGCAGTGCTAGAGATCGCCGCTATAGCAATCAGCCCCAGCATTTT.

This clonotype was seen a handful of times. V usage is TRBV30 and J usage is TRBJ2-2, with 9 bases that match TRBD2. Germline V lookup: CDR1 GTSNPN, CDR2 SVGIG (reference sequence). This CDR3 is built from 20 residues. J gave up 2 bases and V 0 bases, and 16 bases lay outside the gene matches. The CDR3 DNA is TGTGCCTGGAGTGTACCGCGCGGGAGGGCCAGGGAACGAAACACCGGGGAGCTGTTTTTT. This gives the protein CAWSVPRGRARERNTGELFF.

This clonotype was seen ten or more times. DNA of the CDR3: TGCGCCAGCCGCGACGGAGGGACCGGGGAGCTGTTTTTT. It is translated as CASRDGGTGELFF. The V call is TRBV5-1, the J call TRBJ2-2, with a weak D call TRBD2 (6 bases). V was clipped by 7 bases and J by 5 bases, with 12 bases between them. This CDR3 is 13 amino acids long. Germline CDR1 and CDR2: SGHRS and YFSETQ.

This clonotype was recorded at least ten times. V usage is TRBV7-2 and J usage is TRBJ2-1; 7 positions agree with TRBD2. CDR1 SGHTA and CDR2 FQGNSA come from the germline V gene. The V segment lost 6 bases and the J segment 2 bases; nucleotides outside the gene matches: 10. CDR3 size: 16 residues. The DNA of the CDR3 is TGTGCCAGCAGGGGTCCCTCGGGGGGAACCTACAATGAGCAGTTCTTC. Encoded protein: CASRGPSGGTYNEQFF.

CDR3: CSATGTGSSNQPQHF. CDR3 bases: TGCAGTGCTACCGGGACAGGGAGTAGCAATCAGCCCCAGCATTTT. V usage is TRBV20-1 and J usage is TRBJ1-5; TRBD1 matches at 9 bases. This CDR3 is 15 amino acids long. Unmatched junction bases numbered 4, after V lost 4 bases and J lost 0 bases. CDR1 DFQATT and CDR2 SNEGSKA come from the germline V gene (reference sequence).

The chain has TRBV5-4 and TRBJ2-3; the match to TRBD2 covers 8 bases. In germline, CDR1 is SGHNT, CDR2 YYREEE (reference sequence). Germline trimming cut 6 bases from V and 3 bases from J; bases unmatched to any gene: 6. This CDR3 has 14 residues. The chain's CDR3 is CASTRGLETDTQYF. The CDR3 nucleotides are TGTGCCAGCACCAGGGGACTAGAGACAGATACGCAGTATTTT.

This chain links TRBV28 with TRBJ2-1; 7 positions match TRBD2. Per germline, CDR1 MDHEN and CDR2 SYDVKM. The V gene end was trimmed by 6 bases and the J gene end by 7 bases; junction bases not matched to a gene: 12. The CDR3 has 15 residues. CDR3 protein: CASSILAERRNEQFF. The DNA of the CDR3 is TGTGCCAGCAGCATTCTAGCGGAGAGGAGGAATGAGCAGTTCTTC.

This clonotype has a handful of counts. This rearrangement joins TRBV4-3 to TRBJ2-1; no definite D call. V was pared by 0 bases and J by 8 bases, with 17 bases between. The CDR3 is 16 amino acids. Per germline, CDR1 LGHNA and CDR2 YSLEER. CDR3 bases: TGCGCCAGCAGCCAAGATGTTCAGAATGAGAACTATGAGCAGTTCTTC. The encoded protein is CASSQDVQNENYEQFF.

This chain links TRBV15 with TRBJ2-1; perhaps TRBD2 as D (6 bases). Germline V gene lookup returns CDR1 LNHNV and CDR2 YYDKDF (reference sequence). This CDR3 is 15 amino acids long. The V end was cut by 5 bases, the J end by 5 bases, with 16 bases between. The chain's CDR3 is CATSVGTRINNEQFF. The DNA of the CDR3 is TGTGCCACCAGCGTTGGGACTCGGATTAACAATGAGCAGTTCTTC.

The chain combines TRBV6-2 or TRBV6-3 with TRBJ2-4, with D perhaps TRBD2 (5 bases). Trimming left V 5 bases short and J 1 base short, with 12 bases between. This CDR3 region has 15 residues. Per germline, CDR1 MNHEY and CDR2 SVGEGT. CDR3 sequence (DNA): TGTGCCAGCAGTCTACCACCGGGGGCCAAAAACATTCAGTACTTC. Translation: CASSLPPGAKNIQYF.

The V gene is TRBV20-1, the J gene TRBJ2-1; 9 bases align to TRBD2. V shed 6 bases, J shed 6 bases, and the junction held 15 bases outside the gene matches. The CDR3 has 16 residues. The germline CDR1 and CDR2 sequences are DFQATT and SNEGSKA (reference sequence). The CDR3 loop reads CSAPGRGTSPSNEQFF. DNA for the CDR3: TGCAGTGCACCTGGTCGGGGGACTAGCCCCTCCAATGAGCAGTTCTTC.

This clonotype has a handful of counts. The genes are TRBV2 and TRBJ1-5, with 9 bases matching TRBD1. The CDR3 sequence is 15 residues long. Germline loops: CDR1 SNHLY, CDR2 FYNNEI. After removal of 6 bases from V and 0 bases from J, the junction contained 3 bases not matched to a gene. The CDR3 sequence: CASRGTGYSNQPQHF. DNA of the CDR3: TGTGCCAGCAGGGGGACAGGGTATAGCAATCAGCCCCAGCATTTT.

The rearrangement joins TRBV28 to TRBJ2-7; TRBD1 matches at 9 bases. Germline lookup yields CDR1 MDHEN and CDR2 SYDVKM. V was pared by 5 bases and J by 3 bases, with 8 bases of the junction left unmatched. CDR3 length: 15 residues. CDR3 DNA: TGTGCCAGCAGTCCCCATGGGACAGGGAACTACGAGCAGTACTTC. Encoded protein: CASSPHGTGNYEQYF.

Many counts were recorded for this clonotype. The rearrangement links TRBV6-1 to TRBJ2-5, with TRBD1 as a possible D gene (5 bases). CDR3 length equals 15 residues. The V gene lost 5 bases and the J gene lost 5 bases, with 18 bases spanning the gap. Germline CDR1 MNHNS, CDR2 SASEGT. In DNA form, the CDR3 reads TGTGCCAGCAGTCTAGACAGTAAAAAAGGCGAGACCCAGTACTTC. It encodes CASSLDSKKGETQYF.

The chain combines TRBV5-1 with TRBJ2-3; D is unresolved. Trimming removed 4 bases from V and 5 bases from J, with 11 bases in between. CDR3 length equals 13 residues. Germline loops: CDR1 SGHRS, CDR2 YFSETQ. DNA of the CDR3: TGCGCCAGCAGCACCATTCCGATAGATACGCAGTATTTT. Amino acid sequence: CASSTIPIDTQYF.